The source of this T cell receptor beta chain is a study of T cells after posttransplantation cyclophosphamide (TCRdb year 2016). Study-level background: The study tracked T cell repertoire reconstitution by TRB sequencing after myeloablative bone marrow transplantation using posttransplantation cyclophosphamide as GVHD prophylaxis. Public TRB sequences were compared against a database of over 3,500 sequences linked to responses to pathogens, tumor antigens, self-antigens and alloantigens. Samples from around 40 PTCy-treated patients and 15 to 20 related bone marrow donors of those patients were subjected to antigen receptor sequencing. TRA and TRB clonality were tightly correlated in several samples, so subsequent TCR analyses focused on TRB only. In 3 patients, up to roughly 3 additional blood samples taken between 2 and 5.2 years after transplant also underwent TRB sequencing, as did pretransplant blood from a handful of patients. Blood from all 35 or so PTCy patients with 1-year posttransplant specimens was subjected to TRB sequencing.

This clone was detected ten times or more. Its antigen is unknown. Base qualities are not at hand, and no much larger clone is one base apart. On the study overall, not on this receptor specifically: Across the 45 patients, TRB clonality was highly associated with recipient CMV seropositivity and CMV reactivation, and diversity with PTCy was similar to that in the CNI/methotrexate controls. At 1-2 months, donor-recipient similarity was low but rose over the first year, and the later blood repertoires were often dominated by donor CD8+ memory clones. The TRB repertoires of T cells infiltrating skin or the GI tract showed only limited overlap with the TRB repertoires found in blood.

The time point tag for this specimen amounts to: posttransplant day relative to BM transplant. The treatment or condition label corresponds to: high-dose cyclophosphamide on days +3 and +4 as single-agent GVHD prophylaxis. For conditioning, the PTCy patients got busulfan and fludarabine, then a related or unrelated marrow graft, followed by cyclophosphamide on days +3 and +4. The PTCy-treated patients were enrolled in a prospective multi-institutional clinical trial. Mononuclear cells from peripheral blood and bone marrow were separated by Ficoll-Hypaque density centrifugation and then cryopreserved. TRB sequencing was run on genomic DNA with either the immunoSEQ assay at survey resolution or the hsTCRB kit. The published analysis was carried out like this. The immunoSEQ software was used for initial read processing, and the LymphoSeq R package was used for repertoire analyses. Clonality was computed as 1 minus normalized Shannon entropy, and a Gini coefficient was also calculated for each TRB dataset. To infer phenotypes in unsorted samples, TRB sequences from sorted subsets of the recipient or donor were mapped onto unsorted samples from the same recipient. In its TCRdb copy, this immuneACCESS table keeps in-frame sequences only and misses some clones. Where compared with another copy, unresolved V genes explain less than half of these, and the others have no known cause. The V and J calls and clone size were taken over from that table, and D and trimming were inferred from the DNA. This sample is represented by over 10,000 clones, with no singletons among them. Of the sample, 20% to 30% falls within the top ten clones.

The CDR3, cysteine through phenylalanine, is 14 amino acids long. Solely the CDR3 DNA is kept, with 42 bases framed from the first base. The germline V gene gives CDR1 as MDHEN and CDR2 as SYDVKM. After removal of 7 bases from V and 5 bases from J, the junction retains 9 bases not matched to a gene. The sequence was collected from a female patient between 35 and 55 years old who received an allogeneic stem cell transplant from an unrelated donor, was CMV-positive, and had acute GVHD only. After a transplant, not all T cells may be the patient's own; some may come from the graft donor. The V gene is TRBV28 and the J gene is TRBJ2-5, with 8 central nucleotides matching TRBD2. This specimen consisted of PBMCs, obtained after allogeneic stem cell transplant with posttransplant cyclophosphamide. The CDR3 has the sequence CASTPGGRGETQYF. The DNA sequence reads TGTGCCAGCACCCCGGGGGGGCGGGGGGAGACCCAGTACTTC.